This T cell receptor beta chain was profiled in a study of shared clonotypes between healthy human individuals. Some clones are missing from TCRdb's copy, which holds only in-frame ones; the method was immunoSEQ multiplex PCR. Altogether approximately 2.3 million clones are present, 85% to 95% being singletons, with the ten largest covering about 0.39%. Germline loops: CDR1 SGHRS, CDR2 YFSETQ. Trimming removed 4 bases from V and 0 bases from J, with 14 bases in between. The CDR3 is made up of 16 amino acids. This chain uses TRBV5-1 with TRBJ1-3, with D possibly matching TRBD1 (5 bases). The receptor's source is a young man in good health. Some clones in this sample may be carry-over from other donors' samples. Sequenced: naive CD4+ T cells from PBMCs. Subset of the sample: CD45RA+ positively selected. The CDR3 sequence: CASSHPDSTSGNTIYF. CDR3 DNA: TGCGCCAGCAGCCACCCAGACAGCACCTCTGGAAACACCATATATTTT. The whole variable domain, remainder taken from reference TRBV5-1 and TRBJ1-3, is KAGVTQTPRYLIKTRGQQVTLSCSPISGHRSVSWYQQTPGQGLQFLFEYFSETQRNKGNFPGRFSGRQFSNSRSEMNVSTLELGDSALYLCASSHPDSTSGNTIYFGEGSWLTVV.